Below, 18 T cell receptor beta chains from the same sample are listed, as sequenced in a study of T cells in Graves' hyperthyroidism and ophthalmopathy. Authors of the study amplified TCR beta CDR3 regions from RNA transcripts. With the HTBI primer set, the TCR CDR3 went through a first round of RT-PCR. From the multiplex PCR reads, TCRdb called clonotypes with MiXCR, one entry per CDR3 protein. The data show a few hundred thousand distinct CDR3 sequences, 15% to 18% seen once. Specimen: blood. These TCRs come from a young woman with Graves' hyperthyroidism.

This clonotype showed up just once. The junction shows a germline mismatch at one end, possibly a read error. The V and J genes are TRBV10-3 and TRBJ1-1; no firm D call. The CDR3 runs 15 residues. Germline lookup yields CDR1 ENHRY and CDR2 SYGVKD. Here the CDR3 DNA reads TGTGCCACCAGTGAGTCGCAACACGGAAACACTGAAGCTTTCTTT. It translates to CATSESQHGNTEAFF.

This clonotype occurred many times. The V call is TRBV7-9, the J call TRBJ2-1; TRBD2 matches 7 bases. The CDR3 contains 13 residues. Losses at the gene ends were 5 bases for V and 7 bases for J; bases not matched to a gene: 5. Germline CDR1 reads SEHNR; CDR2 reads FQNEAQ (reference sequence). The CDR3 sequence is CASSPGGSNEQFF. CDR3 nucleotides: TGTGCCAGCAGCCCGGGAGGAAGTAATGAGCAGTTCTTC.

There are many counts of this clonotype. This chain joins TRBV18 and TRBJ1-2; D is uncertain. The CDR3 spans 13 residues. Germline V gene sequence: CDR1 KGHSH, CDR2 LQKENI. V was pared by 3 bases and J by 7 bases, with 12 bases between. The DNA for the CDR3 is TGTGCCAGCTCACCGAAGCAGGCGAGTGGCTACACCTTC. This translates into CASSPKQASGYTF. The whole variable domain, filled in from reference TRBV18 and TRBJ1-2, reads NAGVMQNPRHLVRRRGQEARLRCSPMKGHSHVYWYRQLPEEGLKFMVYLQKENIIDESGMPKERFSAEFPKEGPSILRIQQVVRGDSAAYFCASSPKQASGYTFGSGTRLTVV.

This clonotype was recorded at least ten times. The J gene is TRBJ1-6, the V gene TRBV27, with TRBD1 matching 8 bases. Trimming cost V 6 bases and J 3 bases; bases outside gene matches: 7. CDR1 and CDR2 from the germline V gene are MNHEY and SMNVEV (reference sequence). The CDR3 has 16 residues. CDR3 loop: CASSNSDRGYNSPLHF. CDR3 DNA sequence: TGTGCCAGCAGCAACTCAGACAGGGGCTATAATTCACCCCTCCACTTT.

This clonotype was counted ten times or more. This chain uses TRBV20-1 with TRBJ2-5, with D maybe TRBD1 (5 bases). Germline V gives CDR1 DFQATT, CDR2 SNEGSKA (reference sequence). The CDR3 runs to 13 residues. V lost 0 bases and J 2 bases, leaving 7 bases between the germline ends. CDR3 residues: CSAREGRQETQYF. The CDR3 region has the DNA TGCAGTGCTAGAGAGGGGCGGCAAGAGACCCAGTACTTC.

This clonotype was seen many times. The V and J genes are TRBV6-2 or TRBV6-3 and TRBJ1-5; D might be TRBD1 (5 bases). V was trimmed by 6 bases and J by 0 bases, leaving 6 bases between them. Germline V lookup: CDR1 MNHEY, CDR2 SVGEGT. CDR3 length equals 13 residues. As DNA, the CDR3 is TGTGCCAGCAGCAGGGTTAGCAATCAGCCCCAGCATTTT. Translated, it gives CASSRVSNQPQHF.

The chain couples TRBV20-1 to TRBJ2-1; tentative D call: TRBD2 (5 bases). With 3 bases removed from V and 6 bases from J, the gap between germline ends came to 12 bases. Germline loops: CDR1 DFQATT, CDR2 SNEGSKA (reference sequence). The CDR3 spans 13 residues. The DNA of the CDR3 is TGCAGTGCTAGGAGGCTAGCAGGCAATGAGCAGTTCTTC. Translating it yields CSARRLAGNEQFF.

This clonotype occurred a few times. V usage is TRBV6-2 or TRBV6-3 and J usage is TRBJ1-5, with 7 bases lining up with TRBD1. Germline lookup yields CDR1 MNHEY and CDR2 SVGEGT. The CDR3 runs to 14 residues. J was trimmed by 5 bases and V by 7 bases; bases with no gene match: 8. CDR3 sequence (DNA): TGTGCCAGCAACGACAGGGACTGGGATCAGCCCCAGCATTTT. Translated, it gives CASNDRDWDQPQHF.

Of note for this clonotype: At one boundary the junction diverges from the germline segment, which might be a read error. CDR3 loop: CATSDTVDRGGTGTQYF. The CDR3 DNA reads as TGTGCCACCAGTGATACCGTTGACAGGGGGGGCACGGGGACCCAGTACTTC. The J gene is TRBJ2-5, the V gene TRBV6-1; 9 bases line up with TRBD1. The germline V gene has CDR1 MNHNS and CDR2 SASEGT. The CDR3 runs to 17 residues.

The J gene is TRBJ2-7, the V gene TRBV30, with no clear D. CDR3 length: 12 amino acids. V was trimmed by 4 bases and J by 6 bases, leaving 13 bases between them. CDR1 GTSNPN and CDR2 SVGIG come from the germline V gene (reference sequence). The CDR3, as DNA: TGTGCCTGGAAAGGCCCTTTAGCCGAGCAGTACTTC. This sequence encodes CAWKGPLAEQYF. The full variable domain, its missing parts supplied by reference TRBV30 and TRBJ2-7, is SQTIHQWPATLVQPVGSPLSLECTVEGTSNPNLYWYRQAAGRGLQLLFYSVGIGQISSEVPQNLSASRPQDRQFILSSKKLLLSDSGFYLCAWKGPLAEQYFGPGTRLTVT.

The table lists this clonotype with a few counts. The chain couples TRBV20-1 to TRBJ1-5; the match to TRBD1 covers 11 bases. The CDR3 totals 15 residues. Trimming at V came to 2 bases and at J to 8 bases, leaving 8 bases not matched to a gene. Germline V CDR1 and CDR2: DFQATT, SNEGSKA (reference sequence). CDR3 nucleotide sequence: TGCAGTGCTAGAACCGGGACAGGGGGAGGTGAGCCCCAGCATTTT. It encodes CSARTGTGGGEPQHF.

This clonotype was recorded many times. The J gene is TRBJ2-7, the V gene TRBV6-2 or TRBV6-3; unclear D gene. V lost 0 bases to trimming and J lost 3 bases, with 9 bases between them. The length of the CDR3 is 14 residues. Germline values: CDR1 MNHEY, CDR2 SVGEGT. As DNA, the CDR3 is TGTGCCAGCAGTTACTCGGGCAAAGGCTACGAGCAGTACTTC. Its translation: CASSYSGKGYEQYF.

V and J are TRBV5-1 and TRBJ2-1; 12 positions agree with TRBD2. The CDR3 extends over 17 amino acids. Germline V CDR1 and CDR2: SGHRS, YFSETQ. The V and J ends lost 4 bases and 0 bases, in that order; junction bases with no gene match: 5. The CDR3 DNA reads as TGCGCCAGCAGCCATGGACTAGCGGGGAACTCCTACAATGAGCAGTTCTTC. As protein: CASSHGLAGNSYNEQFF. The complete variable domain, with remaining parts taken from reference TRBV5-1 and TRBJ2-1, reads KAGVTQTPRYLIKTRGQQVTLSCSPISGHRSVSWYQQTPGQGLQFLFEYFSETQRNKGNFPGRFSGRQFSNSRSEMNVSTLELGDSALYLCASSHGLAGNSYNEQFFGPGTRLTVL.

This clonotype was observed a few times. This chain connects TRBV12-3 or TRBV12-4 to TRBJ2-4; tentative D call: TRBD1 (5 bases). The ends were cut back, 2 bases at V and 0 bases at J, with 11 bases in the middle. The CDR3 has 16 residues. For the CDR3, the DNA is TGTGCCAGCAGTTTATCTGACAGTTTAGCCAAAAACATTCAGTACTTC. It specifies CASSLSDSLAKNIQYF.

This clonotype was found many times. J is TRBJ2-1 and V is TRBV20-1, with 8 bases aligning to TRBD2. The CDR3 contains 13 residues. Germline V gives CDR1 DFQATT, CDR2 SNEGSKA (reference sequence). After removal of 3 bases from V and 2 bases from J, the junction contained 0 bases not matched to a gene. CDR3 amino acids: CSARGLAYNEQFF. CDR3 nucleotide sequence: TGCAGTGCTAGGGGACTAGCCTACAATGAGCAGTTCTTC.

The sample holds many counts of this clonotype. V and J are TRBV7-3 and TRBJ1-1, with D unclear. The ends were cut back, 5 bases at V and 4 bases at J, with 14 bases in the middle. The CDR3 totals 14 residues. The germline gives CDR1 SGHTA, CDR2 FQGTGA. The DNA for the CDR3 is TGTGCCAGCAGCCTAGGACTATCCGGCACTGAAGCTTTCTTT. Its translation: CASSLGLSGTEAFF.

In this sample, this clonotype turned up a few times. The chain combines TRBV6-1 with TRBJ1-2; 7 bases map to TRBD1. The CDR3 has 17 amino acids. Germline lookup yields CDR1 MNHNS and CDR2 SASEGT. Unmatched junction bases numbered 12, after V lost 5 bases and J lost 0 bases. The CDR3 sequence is CASSRGLDRAANYGYTF. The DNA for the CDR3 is TGTGCCAGCAGTCGGGGACTTGACAGGGCGGCTAACTATGGCTACACCTTC.

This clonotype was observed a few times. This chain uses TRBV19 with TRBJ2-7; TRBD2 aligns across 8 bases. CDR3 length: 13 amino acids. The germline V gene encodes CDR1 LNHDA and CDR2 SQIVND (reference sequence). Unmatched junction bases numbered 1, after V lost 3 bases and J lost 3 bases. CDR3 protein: CASSMRGVYEQYF. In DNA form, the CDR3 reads TGTGCCAGTAGTATGCGGGGGGTCTACGAGCAGTACTTC.